This is a list of T cell receptor beta chains from one sample in a study of beta chain features in type 1 diabetes. TCRdb's copy holds only in-frame clones and misses some; the assay was immunoSEQ multiplex PCR. The sample contains 200,000 to 250,000 clones, roughly 9.6% of which appear only once. Sequencing input: naive CD4+ T cells from blood. All receptors come from a woman younger than 35 in good health. CDR3s include the opening cysteine and the closing phenylalanine or tryptophan. A D gene is named only where the DNA matches it firmly. Expanded clones are given a class, and other clones once, few, many or no size at all.

CDR3nt,CDR3aa,v_gene,d_gene,j_gene,abundance
TGTGCCAGCAGTTATCGGGTGAACACTGAAGCTTTCTTT,CASSYRVNTEAFF,TRBV6-5,.,TRBJ1-1,.
TGTGCCAGCAGTCCAGGACAGGTGTGGGAGACCCAGTACTTC,CASSPGQVWETQYF,TRBV28,TRBD1,TRBJ2-5,.
TGTGCCAGCACGTTACGCCCCAGGAACACTGAAGCTTTCTTT,CASTLRPRNTEAFF,TRBV6-4,.,TRBJ1-1,few
TGTGCCTGGGGAGGGTCAGGCACCGGGGAGCTGTTTTTT,CAWGGSGTGELFF,TRBV30,.,TRBJ2-2,.
TGTGCCAGCAGCGTAGCTGATTCAGGGGCGGGCACAGATACGCAGTATTTT,CASSVADSGAGTDTQYF,TRBV9,.,TRBJ2-3,few
TGTGCCAGTAGTATCGACCGGCGGGACACCCAGTACTTC,CASSIDRRDTQYF,TRBV19,.,TRBJ2-5,few
TGTGCCAGCAGCGATACAGGGGAGCAGTACTTC,CASSDTGEQYF,TRBV6-5,.,TRBJ2-7,once
TGTGCCAGCAGTCTGACAGGGAGCCCCAATGGCTACACCTTC,CASSLTGSPNGYTF,TRBV6-5,TRBD1,TRBJ1-2,.
TGTGCCAGCAGTCTTCCTGACAGAAGGGCCGAGCAGTACTTC,CASSLPDRRAEQYF,TRBV6-1,.,TRBJ2-7,.
TGTGCCAGCAGCTGGGCACTAGCGGATGGAGATACGCAGTATTTT,CASSWALADGDTQYF,TRBV2,TRBD2,TRBJ2-3,.
TGCGCCAGCCGTGGGCAGGGAGAGACCCAGTACTTC,CASRGQGETQYF,TRBV5-1,.,TRBJ2-5,.
TGTGCCAGCAGCCGAAGCGGGAGCTCCCCCGGGGAGCTGTTTTTT,CASSRSGSSPGELFF,TRBV11-2,TRBD2,TRBJ2-2,.
TGTGCCAGCAGGGAACTACGGGGGGTATATGAAAAACTGTTTTTT,CASRELRGVYEKLFF,TRBV2,.,TRBJ1-4,.
TGTGCCTGGAGCGACGCTAACAGGGGCTATAGCAATCAGCCCCAGCATTTT,CAWSDANRGYSNQPQHF,TRBV30,TRBD1,TRBJ1-5,.
TGTGCCATCAGGACAGGGAGTCCCGGGGAGCTGTTTTTT,CAIRTGSPGELFF,TRBV10-3,TRBD1,TRBJ2-2,.
TGTGCCAGCAGAGAAACCGGGACAGGGGGGTTTAGCAATCAGCCCCAGCATTTT,CASRETGTGGFSNQPQHF,TRBV6-1,TRBD1,TRBJ1-5,.
TGTGCCAGCAGCTCGGCCGGGACAGGGGGAGAAGAGACCCAGTACTTC,CASSSAGTGGEETQYF,TRBV13,TRBD1,TRBJ2-5,few
TGTGCCAGCCGTCGCAGGGTCGGAAGGGTTACTGAAGCTTTCTTT,CASRRRVGRVTEAFF,TRBV2,.,TRBJ1-1,few
TGTGCCAGCTCACCCAGCGGGAGAAGCTCCTACGAGCAGTACTTC,CASSPSGRSSYEQYF,TRBV18,TRBD2,TRBJ2-7,.
TGTGCCAGCAGGCCCACCACTAGCACAGATACGCAGTATTTT,CASRPTTSTDTQYF,TRBV2,.,TRBJ2-3,few
TGTGCCACCAGCATCGGGACAGGGGAAGGGGTTACGCAGTATTTT,CATSIGTGEGVTQYF,TRBV15,TRBD1,TRBJ2-3,.
TGTGCCAGTAGTCAAGTTAACGTACGAGATAGCAATCAGCCCCAGCATTTT,CASSQVNVRDSNQPQHF,TRBV19,.,TRBJ1-5,.
TGTGCCAGCACAGGGATTGGGGGTCAGCCCCAGCATTTT,CASTGIGGQPQHF,TRBV18,.,TRBJ1-5,many
TGTGCCTGGGGGAGGGGGACCGGGGAGCTGTTTTTT,CAWGRGTGELFF,TRBV30,.,TRBJ2-2,few
TGTGCCTGGAGTAGACCGGGCGGACCGGGGGTTGGCTACACCTTC,CAWSRPGGPGVGYTF,TRBV30,.,TRBJ1-2,few